These 28 T cell receptor beta chains came from one sample sequenced in a study of blood T cells in healthy people across ages (dated by TCRdb to the mid-2010s). Library method: 5' RACE. The reads were generated on an Illumina HiSeq 2500. A second roughly 7 to 12 cycle PCR used a sample-barcoded 5' primer and a J-beta primer mix. TCRdb reanalyzed the raw reads on its own, using fastp at Q25 for trimming and MiXCR for clone calling, and kept in-frame beta chains. Identical CDR3 proteins give one entry, which carries the most common genes and DNA. In all, the sample holds fewer than 900,000 distinct CDR3 sequences, and 30% to 45% of those were seen once. 10% to 15% of the sample is taken by the ten largest. Source material: blood. Receptor source: a man aged 18-30 years in good health.

This clonotype was detected once. This sequence joins TRBV7-2 and TRBJ2-1, with D possibly matching TRBD1 (5 bases). The germline V gene has CDR1 SGHTA and CDR2 FQGNSA. The CDR3 is 15 residues long. V shed 0 bases and J shed 13 bases, with 19 bases lying between them. CDR3 region: CASSLATGLSDTQFF. The CDR3 DNA reads TGTGCCAGCAGCTTAGCCACAGGTCTCTCGGATACCCAGTTCTTC.

This clonotype was observed a handful of times. V gene TRBV28 combines with J gene TRBJ1-5; D is ambiguous. Germline lookup yields CDR1 MDHEN and CDR2 SYDVKM. V lost 5 bases, J lost 7 bases, and 12 bases lay in between. The CDR3 covers 13 residues. CDR3 region: CASSPGMEQPQHF. The CDR3 coding sequence is TGTGCCAGCAGTCCGGGGATGGAGCAGCCCCAGCATTTT.

On this clonotype itself: A clone one base away is much larger, so this may be a read error. This chain links TRBV5-1 with TRBJ2-1, with D possibly being TRBD2 (6 bases). The germline V gene has CDR1 SGHRS and CDR2 YFSETQ. There are 14 residues in the CDR3. V lost 7 bases and J 8 bases, leaving 19 bases between the germline ends. CDR3 in DNA: TGCGCCAGCTTCAGGGCTGCGGGGAGGCATGAGCAGTTCTTC. It specifies CASFRAAGRHEQFF.

There are a few counts of this clonotype. The chain joins TRBV5-1 to TRBJ1-2; D is ambiguous. This CDR3 contains 12 residues. CDR1 is SGHRS and CDR2 is YFSETQ in the germline V gene. V dropped 0 bases and J dropped 6 bases, with 6 bases sitting between them. The CDR3 region is CASSLGLDGYTF. The DNA of the CDR3 is TGCGCCAGCAGCTTGGGGTTGGATGGCTACACCTTC. Variable domain in full (rest from reference TRBV5-1 and TRBJ1-2): KAGVTQTPRYLIKTRGQQVTLSCSPISGHRSVSWYQQTPGQGLQFLFEYFSETQRNKGNFPGRFSGRQFSNSRSEMNVSTLELGDSALYLCASSLGLDGYTFGSGTRLTVV.

The gene calls are TRBV7-2 and TRBJ1-5; D is possibly TRBD1 (5 bases). This CDR3 has 16 residues. Germline CDR1 is SGHTA and CDR2 is FQGNSA. Deletions cut 2 bases from V and 1 base from J, with 12 bases between. CDR3 bases: TGTGCCAGCAGCTTAAACGCCAGGGTGAGCAATCAGCCCCAGCATTTT. Translated: CASSLNARVSNQPQHF.

This clonotype occurred a few times. This sequence joins TRBV20-1 and TRBJ1-2; possible D gene TRBD1, 5 bases. CDR3 length: 15 residues. Germline loops: CDR1 DFQATT, CDR2 SNEGSKA (reference sequence). With 6 bases removed from V and 7 bases from J, the gap between germline ends came to 24 bases. The CDR3 DNA sequence: TGCAGTGCCAGTGACACGGGGCCAGGGACGGGTGGCTACACCTTC. Translation gives CSASDTGPGTGGYTF.

V usage is TRBV7-9 and J usage is TRBJ1-4, with D perhaps TRBD1 (5 bases). Germline V gives CDR1 SEHNR, CDR2 FQNEAQ (reference sequence). CDR3 length: 17 amino acids. The V end lost 1 base, the J end lost 0 bases, and 12 bases lay between the germline ends. CDR3 sequence reads: CASSLVPGGATNEKLFF. The CDR3 coding sequence is TGTGCCAGCAGCTTAGTTCCCGGGGGAGCAACTAATGAAAAACTGTTTTTT.

Concerning this clonotype itself: The junction departs from germline at one end; a sequencing error may be responsible. J is TRBJ2-1 and V is TRBV7-6; maybe TRBD2 (6 bases). The CDR3 loop spans 15 amino acids. Germline V CDR1 and CDR2: SGHVS, FNYEAQ. CDR3 sequence (DNA): TGTGCCAGCAGGGGGGGACCCGGCTTGGTCAATGGGCAGTTCTTC. Residues: CASRGGPGLVNGQFF.

This clonotype came up a few times. The chain is built from TRBV20-1 and TRBJ1-4, with 8 bases matching TRBD1. Looked up from germline, CDR1 is DFQATT and CDR2 is SNEGSKA (reference sequence). The ends lost 5 bases at V and 9 bases at J; junction bases unmatched: 11. The CDR3 loop spans 14 amino acids. The CDR3 loop reads CSAQDRQGSQKLFF. CDR3 bases: TGCAGTGCTCAGGACCGACAGGGGAGCCAAAAACTGTTTTTT.

V and J are TRBV6-2 or TRBV6-3 and TRBJ2-5, with a tentative D call TRBD2 (5 bases). There are 16 residues in the CDR3. Between the trimmed V and J ends, which lost 2 bases and 11 bases, there was a span of 24 bases. Germline values: CDR1 MNHEY, CDR2 SVGEGT. This CDR3 reads CASSYAETGLVDEQYF. The CDR3 bases are TGTGCCAGCAGTTACGCCGAAACCGGACTGGTGGATGAGCAGTACTTC.

The gene calls are TRBV10-3 and TRBJ2-3; 8 nucleotides line up with TRBD2. Germline V gene lookup returns CDR1 ENHRY and CDR2 SYGVKD. CDR3 length equals 16 residues. V shed 5 bases, J shed 2 bases, and the junction held 9 bases outside the gene matches. Here the CDR3 reads CAISYREGHTTDTQYF. The CDR3 DNA is TGTGCCATCAGTTACCGGGAGGGCCACACCACAGATACGCAGTATTTT.

This clonotype was seen more than once but under ten times. The chain links TRBV5-1 to TRBJ1-2, with a weak D call TRBD1 (6 bases). Germline-derived CDR1 and CDR2 are SGHRS and YFSETQ. The V end was cut by 1 base, the J end by 8 bases, with 27 bases between. CDR3 length: 18 amino acids. CDR3 region: CASSLFGTGLGTDEGYTF. The CDR3 DNA is TGCGCCAGCAGCTTGTTCGGCACAGGGCTCGGGACCGACGAGGGCTACACCTTC.

V and J are TRBV4-3 and TRBJ2-3; TRBD1 is a possible D gene (6 bases). V was clipped by 3 bases and J by 0 bases, with 10 bases between them. Germline lookup yields CDR1 LGHNA and CDR2 YSLEER. The CDR3 is 15 amino acids. The CDR3 here is CASSQEDRSTDTQYF. The CDR3 nucleotides are TGCGCCAGCAGCCAGGAGGACAGAAGCACAGATACGCAGTATTTT.

The V and J genes are TRBV5-1 and TRBJ2-7; D possibly corresponds to TRBD2 (5 bases). The J call may be incorrect, as the DNA end agrees better with TRBJ2-4. CDR1 and CDR2 (germline): SGHRS, YFSETQ. This CDR3 region has 14 residues. CDR3: CASSLLLTRDIQYF. The CDR3 DNA reads TGCGCCAGCAGCTTGTTACTAACTAGGGACATTCAGTACTTC.

This clonotype was seen more than once but under ten times. The V call is TRBV6-5, the J call TRBJ1-1; D gene uncertain. Per the germline V gene, CDR1 is MNHEY and CDR2 is SVGAGI. Trimming shortened V by 0 bases and J by 8 bases, and 13 bases separated the two germline ends. The CDR3 contains 14 residues. CDR3 region: CASSYSRHPKEAFF. CDR3 nucleotide sequence: TGTGCCAGCAGTTACTCGCGACACCCGAAGGAAGCTTTCTTT.

The genes are TRBV12-3 or TRBV12-4 and TRBJ2-3; D may match TRBD1 or TRBD2 (5 bases each). Between the trimmed V and J ends, which lost 3 bases and 5 bases, there was a span of 15 bases. The CDR3 length is 15 residues. CDR3 bases: TGTGCCAGCAGTTTTGAGACGATTGGGGGAGATACGCAGTATTTT. It encodes CASSFETIGGDTQYF.

This clonotype has a count of ten or more. The CDR3 sequence is CASSYFSGGTDTQYF. The DNA of the CDR3 is TGTGCCAGCAGCTACTTTAGCGGGGGCACAGATACGCAGTATTTT. The chain employs TRBV7-2 and TRBJ2-3, with 8 bases matching TRBD2. The CDR3 runs to 15 residues. Germline loops: CDR1 SGHTA, CDR2 FQGNSA. J lost 1 base, V lost 4 bases, and 4 bases had no gene match.

The sample holds a few counts of this clonotype. The chain uses TRBV20-1 and TRBJ2-4; 14 bases align to TRBD2. The V segment lost 6 bases and the J segment 0 bases; nucleotides outside the gene matches: 7. CDR1 and CDR2 (germline): DFQATT, SNEGSKA (reference sequence). This CDR3 has 17 amino acids. As DNA, the CDR3 is TGCAGTGCCCGACTAGCGGGGGGGACCGTAGCCAAAAACATTCAGTACTTC. Protein product: CSARLAGGTVAKNIQYF.

A few counts support this clonotype. This sequence joins TRBV9 and TRBJ1-2, with D perhaps TRBD1 (5 bases). Germline V lookup: CDR1 SGDLS, CDR2 YYNGEE. This CDR3 is built from 15 residues. The V and J ends lost 3 bases and 0 bases respectively, with 12 bases between them. This CDR3 reads CASSARDSANYGYTF. The CDR3 DNA is TGTGCCAGCAGCGCCCGGGACTCAGCTAACTATGGCTACACCTTC.

This clonotype was counted a few times. The rearrangement joins TRBV27 to TRBJ2-5; a weak D match, TRBD2 (6 bases). V was cut by 2 bases and J by 1 base, with 14 bases left in between. The CDR3 is 16 residues long. Germline CDR1 and CDR2: MNHEY and SMNVEV (reference sequence). CDR3: CASSLMAGGAQETQYF. CDR3 DNA sequence: TGTGCCAGCAGTTTAATGGCAGGCGGGGCCCAAGAGACCCAGTACTTC.

The sample holds one count of this clonotype. The chain joins TRBV29-1 to TRBJ2-4; 9 bases line up with TRBD1. TRBJ2-7 explains the end of the DNA better; the J call may be wrong. This CDR3 region has 12 residues. Germline V gives CDR1 SQVTM, CDR2 ANQGSEA. CDR3 in amino acids: CSVDRDRDEQYF. CDR3 nucleotide sequence: TGCAGCGTGGACCGGGACAGGGACGAGCAGTACTTC.

This clonotype was picked up many times. This chain uses TRBV7-9 with TRBJ2-3, with 9 bases lining up with TRBD1. V gave up 5 bases and J gave up 1 base; unmatched junction bases: 4. Germline CDR1 reads SEHNR; CDR2 reads FQNEAQ (reference sequence). The CDR3 totals 15 residues. The CDR3 loop is CASSARQGGTDTQYF. The CDR3 bases are TGTGCCAGCAGCGCTCGACAGGGGGGCACAGATACGCAGTATTTT.

The chain combines TRBV7-6 with TRBJ1-6, with D unclear. From germline, CDR1 is SGHVS and CDR2 FNYEAQ. The CDR3 has 16 amino acids. V was cut by 1 base and J by 0 bases, with 7 bases left in between. The CDR3 protein is CASSLVGDSYNSPLHF. The CDR3 nucleotides read TGTGCCAGCAGCTTAGTTGGAGACTCCTATAATTCACCCCTCCACTTT.

The table lists this clonotype with a few counts. The chain links TRBV27 to TRBJ2-1; TRBD2 matches at 10 bases. CDR3 length equals 15 residues. J was trimmed by 5 bases and V by 4 bases; bases with no gene match: 5. In germline, CDR1 is MNHEY, CDR2 SMNVEV (reference sequence). The CDR3 sequence: CASSSAGGRHNEQFF. The CDR3 nucleotides are TGTGCCAGCAGTTCAGCGGGGGGGAGACACAATGAGCAGTTCTTC.

The CDR3 DNA follows: TGTGCCAGCAGCCTGGACACCGATACTAAAAACATTCAGTACTTC. The encoded protein is CASSLDTDTKNIQYF. The rearrangement links TRBV7-9 to TRBJ2-4; D might be TRBD1 (5 bases). Between the trimmed V and J ends, which lost 5 bases and 4 bases, there was a span of 15 bases. The CDR3 is made up of 15 amino acids. Germline values: CDR1 SEHNR, CDR2 FQNEAQ (reference sequence).

J is TRBJ2-5 and V is TRBV2; a weak D match, TRBD2 (5 bases). Germline CDR1 and CDR2: SNHLY and FYNNEI. This CDR3 contains 11 residues. Trimming left V 7 bases short and J 3 bases short, with 6 bases between. This chain's CDR3 is CASIGEETQYF. In nucleotides, the CDR3 is TGTGCCAGCATCGGGGAAGAGACCCAGTACTTC.

The sample holds many counts of this clonotype. The rearrangement links TRBV7-9 to TRBJ2-3, with unresolved D. Per the germline V gene, CDR1 is SEHNR and CDR2 is FQNEAQ (reference sequence). This CDR3 has 16 amino acids. V lost 3 bases and J 0 bases, leaving 13 bases between the germline ends. In DNA, the CDR3 is TGTGCCAGCAGCTTCCCTCGCGGTTTTAGCACAGATACGCAGTATTTT. Protein: CASSFPRGFSTDTQYF.

The genes are TRBV18 and TRBJ2-7; D is ambiguous. Per the germline V gene, CDR1 is KGHSH and CDR2 is LQKENI. Trimming took 6 bases from V and 5 from J, leaving 11 bases between them. The length of the CDR3 is 12 residues. DNA for the CDR3: TGTGCCAGCTCCCCCTTATACGACGAGCAGTACTTC. Translating gives CASSPLYDEQYF.